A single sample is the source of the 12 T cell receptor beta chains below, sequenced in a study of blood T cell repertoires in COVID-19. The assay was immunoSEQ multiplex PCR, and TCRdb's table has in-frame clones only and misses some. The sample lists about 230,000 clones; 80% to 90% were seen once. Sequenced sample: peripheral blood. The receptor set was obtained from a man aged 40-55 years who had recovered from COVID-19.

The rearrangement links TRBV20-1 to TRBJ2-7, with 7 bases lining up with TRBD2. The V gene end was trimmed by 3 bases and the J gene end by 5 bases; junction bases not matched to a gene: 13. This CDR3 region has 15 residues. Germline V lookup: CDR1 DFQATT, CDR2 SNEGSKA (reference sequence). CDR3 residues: CSASPLGEGGNEQYF. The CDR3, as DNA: TGCAGTGCTAGTCCCTTGGGGGAGGGCGGGAACGAGCAGTACTTC.

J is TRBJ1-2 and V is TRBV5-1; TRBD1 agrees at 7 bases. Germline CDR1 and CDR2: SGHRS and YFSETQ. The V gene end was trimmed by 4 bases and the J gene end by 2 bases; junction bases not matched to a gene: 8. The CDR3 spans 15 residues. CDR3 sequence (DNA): TGCGCCAGCAGCCCCCAGGGGGGAGTAAACTATGGCTACACCTTC. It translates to CASSPQGGVNYGYTF.

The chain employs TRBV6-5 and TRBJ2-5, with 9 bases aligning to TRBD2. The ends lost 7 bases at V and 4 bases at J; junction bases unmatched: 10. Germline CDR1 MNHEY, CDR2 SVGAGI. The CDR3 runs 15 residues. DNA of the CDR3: TGTGCCAGCACCCCAGCGGGGGGTTTTCGAGAGACCCAGTACTTC. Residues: CASTPAGGFRETQYF.

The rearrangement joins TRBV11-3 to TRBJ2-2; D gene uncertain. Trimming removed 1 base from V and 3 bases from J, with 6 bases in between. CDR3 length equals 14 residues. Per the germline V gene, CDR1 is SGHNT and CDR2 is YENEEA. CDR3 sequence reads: CASSLAPDTGELFF. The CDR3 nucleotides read TGTGCCAGCAGCTTAGCCCCTGACACCGGGGAGCTGTTTTTT.

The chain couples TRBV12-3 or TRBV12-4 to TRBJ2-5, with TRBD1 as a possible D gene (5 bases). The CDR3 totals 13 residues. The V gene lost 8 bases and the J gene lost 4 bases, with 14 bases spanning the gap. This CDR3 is CASQRVRAETQYF. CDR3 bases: TGTGCCAGCCAAAGGGTCAGGGCAGAGACCCAGTACTTC.

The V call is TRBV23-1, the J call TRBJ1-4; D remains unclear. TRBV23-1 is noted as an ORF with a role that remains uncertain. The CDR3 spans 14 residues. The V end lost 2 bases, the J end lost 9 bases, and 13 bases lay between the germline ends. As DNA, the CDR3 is TGCGCCAGCAGTCAAAACTCGTCGCCCAAAAAACTGTTTTTT. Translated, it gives CASSQNSSPKKLFF.

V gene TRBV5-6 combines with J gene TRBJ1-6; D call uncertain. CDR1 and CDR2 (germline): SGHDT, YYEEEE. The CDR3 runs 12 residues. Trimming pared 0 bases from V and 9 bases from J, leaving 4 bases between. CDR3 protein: CASSLGVSPLHF. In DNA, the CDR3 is TGTGCCAGCAGCTTGGGAGTTTCACCCCTCCACTTT.

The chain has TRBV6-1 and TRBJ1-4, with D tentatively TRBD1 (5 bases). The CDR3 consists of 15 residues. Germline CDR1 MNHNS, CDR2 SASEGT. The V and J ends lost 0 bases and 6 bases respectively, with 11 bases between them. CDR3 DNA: TGTGCCAGCAGTGAAGCTATGGCAGGGTATGAAAAACTGTTTTTT. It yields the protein CASSEAMAGYEKLFF.

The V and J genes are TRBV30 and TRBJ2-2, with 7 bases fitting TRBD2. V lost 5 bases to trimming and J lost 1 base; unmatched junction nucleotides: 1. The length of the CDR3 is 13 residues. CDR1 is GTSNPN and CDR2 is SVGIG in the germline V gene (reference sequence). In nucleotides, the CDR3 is TGTGCCTGGTCTAGCGGGAACACCGGGGAGCTGTTTTTT. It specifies CAWSSGNTGELFF. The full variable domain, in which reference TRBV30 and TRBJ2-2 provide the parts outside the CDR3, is SQTIHQWPATLVQPVGSPLSLECTVEGTSNPNLYWYRQAAGRGLQLLFYSVGIGQISSEVPQNLSASRPQDRQFILSSKKLLLSDSGFYLCAWSSGNTGELFFGEGSRLTVL.

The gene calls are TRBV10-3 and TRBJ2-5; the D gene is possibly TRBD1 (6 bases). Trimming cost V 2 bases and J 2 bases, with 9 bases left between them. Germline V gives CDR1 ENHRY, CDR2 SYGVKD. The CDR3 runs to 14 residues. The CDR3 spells CAISEEQGQETQYF. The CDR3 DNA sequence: TGTGCCATCAGTGAGGAACAGGGTCAAGAGACCCAGTACTTC.

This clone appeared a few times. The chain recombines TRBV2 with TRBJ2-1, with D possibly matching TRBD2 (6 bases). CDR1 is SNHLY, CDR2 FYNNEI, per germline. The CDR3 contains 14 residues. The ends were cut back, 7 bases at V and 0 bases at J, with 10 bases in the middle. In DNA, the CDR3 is TGTGCCAGCAAACGGGAGACCTCCTACAATGAGCAGTTCTTC. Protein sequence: CASKRETSYNEQFF.

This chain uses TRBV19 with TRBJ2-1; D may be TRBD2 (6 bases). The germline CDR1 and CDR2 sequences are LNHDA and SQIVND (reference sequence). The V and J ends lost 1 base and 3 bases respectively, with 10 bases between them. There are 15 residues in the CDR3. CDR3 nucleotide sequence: TGTGCCAGTAGTATAGCGGCGGGGTACTACAATGAGCAGTTCTTC. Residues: CASSIAAGYYNEQFF.